These 8 T cell receptor beta chains originate from one sample sequenced in a study of regulatory T cells in long-lasting Graves disease (dated by TCRdb to about 2021). The sample's time point label is to be understood as: newly diagnosed GD, antithyroid drugs for less than 3 months. For both TCR sequencing and RNA sequencing, RNA was extracted from PBMCs in TRIzol. Libraries were prepared through multiplex PCR. TCRdb lists the instrument as Illumina HiSeq 4000. To build TCR beta libraries, CDR3 regions were amplified by Arm-PCR using iRepertoire HTBI primers. TCRdb reworked the public reads: Q25 trimming with fastp, MiXCR clone assembly, productive beta chains retained. Every CDR3 protein is listed once, alongside the most common genes and DNA of its rows. The sample table contains 400,000 to 550,000 distinct CDR3 sequences; only one count was recorded for roughly 17% of them. Of the sample, approximately 11% falls within the top ten clones.

This same sample was also taken into another study, of T cells in Graves' hyperthyroidism and ophthalmopathy.

This specimen consisted of peripheral blood mononuclear cells (PBMCs), obtained at new diagnosis, from a patient treated with antithyroid drugs. These receptors all come from a woman aged 25 to 45 with Graves disease. Donor details come from another sample of the same person, matched by shared clones.

The table lists this clonotype with many counts. This chain uses TRBV20-1 with TRBJ2-3; unclear D gene. There are 15 residues in the CDR3. Germline CDR1 DFQATT, CDR2 SNEGSKA (reference sequence). V lost 0 bases and J lost 1, with 11 bases in between. This chain's CDR3 is CSAREAVRGTDTQYF. The CDR3, as DNA: TGCAGTGCTAGAGAGGCGGTACGGGGCACAGATACGCAGTATTTT.

This clonotype turned up a few times. V gene TRBV14 combines with J gene TRBJ2-1; TRBD2 matches 7 bases. The CDR3 spans 15 residues. The germline V gene encodes CDR1 SGHDN and CDR2 FVKESK. J was trimmed by 0 bases and V by 2 bases; bases with no gene match: 1. CDR3 DNA: TGTGCCAGCAGCCAAACGGGGGGCTCCTACAATGAGCAGTTCTTC. Translation gives CASSQTGGSYNEQFF.

The V gene is TRBV6-5, the J gene TRBJ2-1; D may be TRBD1 (6 bases). There are 13 residues in the CDR3. Trimming removed 3 bases at V and 7 bases at J, with 10 bases between. Germline CDR1 MNHEY, CDR2 SVGAGI. The CDR3 loop reads CASSYTGWNEQFF. The CDR3 bases are TGTGCCAGCAGTTATACAGGGTGGAATGAGCAGTTCTTC.

The table lists this clonotype with many counts. This rearrangement joins TRBV11-2 to TRBJ2-3, with D unresolved. The CDR3 totals 11 residues. V gave up 4 bases and J gave up 2 bases, with 1 base separating them. Germline V gene data show CDR1 as SGHAT and CDR2 as FQNNGV. The CDR3 loop reads CASSSTDTQYF. Written as DNA, the CDR3 is TGTGCCAGCAGCTCCACAGATACGCAGTATTTT.

This clonotype was found many times. The chain uses TRBV18 and TRBJ2-3; 8 nucleotides agree with TRBD2. The J segment lost 4 bases and the V segment lost 6 bases, leaving 9 bases of the junction unmatched. The CDR3 consists of 15 residues. Germline CDR1 and CDR2: KGHSH and LQKENI. CDR3 bases: TGTGCCAGCTCCCCCCTCGCGGGAGGCGCAGATACGCAGTATTTT. It is translated as CASSPLAGGADTQYF.

The table lists this clonotype with many counts. The J gene is TRBJ1-5, the V gene TRBV12-3 or TRBV12-4, with TRBD1 identical over 7 bases. With V trimmed by 6 bases and J by 3 bases, 8 bases remained unmatched. The CDR3 runs to 15 residues. The CDR3 DNA is TGTGCCAGCAGCTCGACAGGGAGGTACAATCAGCCCCAGCATTTT. This translates into CASSSTGRYNQPQHF.

This clonotype has a count of ten or more. The rearrangement uses TRBV20-1 and TRBJ2-7; D might be TRBD2 (6 bases). The germline CDR1 and CDR2 sequences are DFQATT and SNEGSKA (reference sequence). Deletions cut 6 bases from V and 1 base from J, with 16 bases between. The CDR3 is 14 amino acids. CDR3 residues: CSARRAGTSYEQYF. The CDR3 DNA reads TGCAGTGCCAGGAGGGCGGGAACATCCTACGAGCAGTACTTC.

In its sample, this clonotype was seen a few times. The chain couples TRBV25-1 to TRBJ2-5, with 7 positions matching TRBD1. This CDR3 is built from 13 residues. Per the germline V gene, CDR1 is MGHDK and CDR2 is SYGVNS. The junction had 12 bases not matched to a gene; V was cut back by 9 bases and J by 8 bases. Written as DNA, the CDR3 is TGTGCCAGTCACAGGGGATCTCATGACACCCAGTACTTC. Protein: CASHRGSHDTQYF.